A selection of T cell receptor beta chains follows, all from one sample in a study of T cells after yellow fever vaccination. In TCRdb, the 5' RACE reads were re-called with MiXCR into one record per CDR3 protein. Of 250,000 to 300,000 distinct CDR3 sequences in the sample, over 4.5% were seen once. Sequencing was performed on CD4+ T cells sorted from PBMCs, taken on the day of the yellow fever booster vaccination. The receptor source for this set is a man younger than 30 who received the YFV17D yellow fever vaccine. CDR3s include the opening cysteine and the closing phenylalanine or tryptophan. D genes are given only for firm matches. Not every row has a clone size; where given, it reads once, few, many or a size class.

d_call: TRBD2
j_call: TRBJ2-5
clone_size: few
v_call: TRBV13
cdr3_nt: TGTGCCAGCAGCCATTTGTCGGGGGGTAAAGAGACCCAGTACTTC
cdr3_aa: CASSHLSGGKETQYF

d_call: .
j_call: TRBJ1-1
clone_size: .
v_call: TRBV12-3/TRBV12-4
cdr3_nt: TGTGCCAGCAGGGCCAGGGTGACTGAAGCTTTCTTT
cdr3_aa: CASRARVTEAFF

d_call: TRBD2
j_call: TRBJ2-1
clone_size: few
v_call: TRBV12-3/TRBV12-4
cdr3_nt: TGTGCCAGCAGGCGACTAGCGGGGGGTGTAAATGAGCAGTTCTTC
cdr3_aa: CASRRLAGGVNEQFF

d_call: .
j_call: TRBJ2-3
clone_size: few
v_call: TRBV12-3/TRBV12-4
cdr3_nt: TGTGCCAGCAGTTTGGGGACCCTGATCCGCACAGATACGCAGTATTTT
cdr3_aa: CASSLGTLIRTDTQYF

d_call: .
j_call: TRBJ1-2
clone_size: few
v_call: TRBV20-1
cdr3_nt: TGCAGTGGATCCCAACTCCTCTATGGCTACACCTTC
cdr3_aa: CSGSQLLYGYTF

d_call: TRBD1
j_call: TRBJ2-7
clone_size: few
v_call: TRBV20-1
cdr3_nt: TGCAGTGCTAGAGATCATGGGACAGGGTGGAGTTACGAGCAGTACTTC
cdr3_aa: CSARDHGTGWSYEQYF

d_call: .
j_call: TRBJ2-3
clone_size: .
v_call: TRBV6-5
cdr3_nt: TGTGCCACCGCCCCTCGGGGGGCTCTTACAGATACGCAGTATTTT
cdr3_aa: CATAPRGALTDTQYF

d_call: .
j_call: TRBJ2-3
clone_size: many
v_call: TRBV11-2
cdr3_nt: TGTGCCAGCAGCTTAGTAACCCCTTTAGTAGCAGATACGCAGTATTTT
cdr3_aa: CASSLVTPLVADTQYF

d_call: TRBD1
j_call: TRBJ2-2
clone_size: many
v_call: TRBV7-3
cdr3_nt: TGTGCCAGCAGCCCTATGACAGGGACCGGGGAGCTGTTTTTT
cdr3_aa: CASSPMTGTGELFF

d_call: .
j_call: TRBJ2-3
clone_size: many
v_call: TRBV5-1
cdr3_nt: TGCGCCAGCAGCCTTAATCCCGCCGGCCAAGATACGCAGTATTTT
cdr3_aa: CASSLNPAGQDTQYF

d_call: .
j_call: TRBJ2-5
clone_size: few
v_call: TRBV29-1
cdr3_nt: TGCAGCGTTGGGGCAACAGGGAGCCACCAAGAGACCCAGTACTTC
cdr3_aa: CSVGATGSHQETQYF

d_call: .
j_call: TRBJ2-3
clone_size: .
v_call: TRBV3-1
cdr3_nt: TGTGCCAGCAGCCAAGGAGAGACTCGTACGCAGTATTTT
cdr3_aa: CASSQGETRTQYF

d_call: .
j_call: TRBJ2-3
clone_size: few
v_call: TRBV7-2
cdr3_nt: TGTGCCAGCAGCTTAGCGTTCACAGATACGCAGTATTTT
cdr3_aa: CASSLAFTDTQYF

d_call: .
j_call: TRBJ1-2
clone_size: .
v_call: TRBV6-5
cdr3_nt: TGTGCCAGCAGTTGGGACCGAGAAGGCTACACCTTC
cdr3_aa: CASSWDREGYTF

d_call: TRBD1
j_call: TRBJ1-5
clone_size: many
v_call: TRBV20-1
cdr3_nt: TGCAGTGCTAGAGGACAGGGAGGTCAGCCCCAGCATTTT
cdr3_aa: CSARGQGGQPQHF

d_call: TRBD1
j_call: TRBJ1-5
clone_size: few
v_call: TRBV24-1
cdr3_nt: TGTGCCACCAAGGACAGGGTATGTAATCAGCCCCAGCATTTT
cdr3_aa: CATKDRVCNQPQHF

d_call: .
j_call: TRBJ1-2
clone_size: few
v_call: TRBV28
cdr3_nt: TGTGCCAGCAGTTTTCCGATGGGCTATGGCTACACCTTC
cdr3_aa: CASSFPMGYGYTF

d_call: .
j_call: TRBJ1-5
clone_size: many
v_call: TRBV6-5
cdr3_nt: TGTGCCAGCAGTCTCCGGGCCGAGCGGCCCCAGCATTTT
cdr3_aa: CASSLRAERPQHF

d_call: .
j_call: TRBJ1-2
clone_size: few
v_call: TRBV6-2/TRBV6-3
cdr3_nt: TGTGCCAGCAGGACTCTTGGAGCAAATTCCCTCTATGGCTACACCTTC
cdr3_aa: CASRTLGANSLYGYTF

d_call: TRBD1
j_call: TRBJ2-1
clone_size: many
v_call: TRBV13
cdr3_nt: TGTGCCAGCAGCTCTCAGGGGGCGCGGGGCAATGAGCAGTTCTTC
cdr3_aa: CASSSQGARGNEQFF

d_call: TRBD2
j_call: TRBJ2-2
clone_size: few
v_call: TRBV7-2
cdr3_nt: TGTGCCAGCAGCTTAATAGCGGGGAGAATCACCGGGGAGCTGTTTTTT
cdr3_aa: CASSLIAGRITGELFF

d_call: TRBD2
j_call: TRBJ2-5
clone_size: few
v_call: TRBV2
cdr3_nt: TGTGCCAGCAGTGGACTAGCGGGGATGCGTGAGACCCAGTACTTC
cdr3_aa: CASSGLAGMRETQYF

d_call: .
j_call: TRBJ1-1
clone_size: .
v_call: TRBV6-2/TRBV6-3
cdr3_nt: TGTGCCAGCAGTTCAGGGCCCAGGGCGGACACTGAAGCTTTCTTT
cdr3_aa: CASSSGPRADTEAFF

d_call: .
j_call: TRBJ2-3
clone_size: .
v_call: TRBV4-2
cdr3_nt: TGTGCCAGCAGCCGCCCCGACAGACTCGGAGATTTTTTCACAGATACGCAGTATTTT
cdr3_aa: CASSRPDRLGDFFTDTQYF

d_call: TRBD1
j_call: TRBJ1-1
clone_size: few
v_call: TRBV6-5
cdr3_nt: TGTGCCAGCAGTTCACAGGGGATACAGAACACTGAAGCTTTCTTT
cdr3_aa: CASSSQGIQNTEAFF

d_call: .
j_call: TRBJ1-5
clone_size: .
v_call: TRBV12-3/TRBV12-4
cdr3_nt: TGTGCCAGCAGGAACAGGGATAACCAGCCCCAGCATTTT
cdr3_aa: CASRNRDNQPQHF

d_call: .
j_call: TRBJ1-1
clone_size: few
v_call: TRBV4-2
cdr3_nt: TGTGCCAGCAGCCAGGGCCCGGGGACCACTGAAGCTTTCTTT
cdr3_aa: CASSQGPGTTEAFF

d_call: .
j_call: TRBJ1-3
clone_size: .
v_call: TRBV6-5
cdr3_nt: TGTGCCAGCAGCCTCTTCAGTGATAGGCCGCCACAGAACACCATATATTTT
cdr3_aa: CASSLFSDRPPQNTIYF

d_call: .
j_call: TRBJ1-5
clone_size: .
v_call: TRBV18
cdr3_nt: TGTGCCAGCTCAGTGGGGGAAAATCAGCCCCAGCATTTT
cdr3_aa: CASSVGENQPQHF

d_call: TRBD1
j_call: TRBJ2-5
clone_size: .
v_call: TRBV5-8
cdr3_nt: TGTGCCAGCAGCTCACAGGGGAGACAAGAGACCCAGTACTTC
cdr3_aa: CASSSQGRQETQYF

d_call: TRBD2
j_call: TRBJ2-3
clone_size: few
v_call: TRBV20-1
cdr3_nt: TGCAGTGCTAGAGAGACAGCGGGGGGCCCCACAGATACGCAGTATTTT
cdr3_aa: CSARETAGGPTDTQYF

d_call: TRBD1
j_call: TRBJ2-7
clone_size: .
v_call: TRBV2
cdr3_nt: TGTGCCAGCAGTGTGGGACAGGGGCCTCGGGAGCAGTACTTC
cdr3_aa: CASSVGQGPREQYF

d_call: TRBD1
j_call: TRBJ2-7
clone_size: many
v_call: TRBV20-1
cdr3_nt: TGCAGTACATGGGACAGGACCTCCTACGAGCAGTACTTC
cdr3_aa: CSTWDRTSYEQYF

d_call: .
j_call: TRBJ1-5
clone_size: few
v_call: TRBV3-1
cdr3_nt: TGTGCCAGCAGCCTCCGAGGAGGGAGCAATCAGCCCCAGCATTTT
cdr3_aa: CASSLRGGSNQPQHF

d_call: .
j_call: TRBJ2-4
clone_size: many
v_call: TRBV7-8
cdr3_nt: TGTGCCAGCAGCCCCCGGGACCCCCCGGCCAAAAACATTCAGTACTTC
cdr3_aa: CASSPRDPPAKNIQYF

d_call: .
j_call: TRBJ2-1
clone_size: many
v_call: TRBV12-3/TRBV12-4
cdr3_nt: TGTGCCAGCAGCCTCCTGTTGGGGGTAGTACCGTTCTTC
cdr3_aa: CASSLLLGVVPFF

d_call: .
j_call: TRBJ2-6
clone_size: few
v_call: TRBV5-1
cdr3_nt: TGCGCCAGCACGGGACAATCTGGGGCCAACGTCCTGACTTTC
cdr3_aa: CASTGQSGANVLTF

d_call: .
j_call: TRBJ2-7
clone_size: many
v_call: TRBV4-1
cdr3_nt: TGCGCCAGCAGCCCAGCGGTATGGGTAAAAAGGAGCTCCTACGAGCAGTACTTC
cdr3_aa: CASSPAVWVKRSSYEQYF

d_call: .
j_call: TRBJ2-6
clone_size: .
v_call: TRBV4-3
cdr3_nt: TGCGCCAGCAGCCAAGGATCGGGAACCTCTGGGGCCAACGTCCTGACTTTC
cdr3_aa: CASSQGSGTSGANVLTF

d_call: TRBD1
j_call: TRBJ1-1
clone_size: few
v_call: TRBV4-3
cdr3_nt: TGCGCCAGCAGCCAAGAGGTACCGGGACAGGGGGAGACGCCGCCGGGAGCTTTCTTT
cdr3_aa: CASSQEVPGQGETPPGAFF

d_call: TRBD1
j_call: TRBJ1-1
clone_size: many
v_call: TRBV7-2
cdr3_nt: TGTGCCAGCAGCTTAAGGGGGCTGGGTGAAGCTTTCTTT
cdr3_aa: CASSLRGLGEAFF

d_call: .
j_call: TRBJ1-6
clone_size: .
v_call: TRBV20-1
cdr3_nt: TGCAGTGCTAGTTTTCCGGAGAGTAGAACCCGAGATTCACCCCTCCACTTT
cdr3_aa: CSASFPESRTRDSPLHF

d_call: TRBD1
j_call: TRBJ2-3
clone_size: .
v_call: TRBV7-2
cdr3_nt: TGTGCCAGCAGCTTCCCGGGACAGGGGCCAGATACGCAGTATTTT
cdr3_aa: CASSFPGQGPDTQYF

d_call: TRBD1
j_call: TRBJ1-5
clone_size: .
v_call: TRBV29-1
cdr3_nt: TGCAGCGTGTGGACAGGGGGCAATCAGCCCCAGCATTTT
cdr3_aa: CSVWTGGNQPQHF

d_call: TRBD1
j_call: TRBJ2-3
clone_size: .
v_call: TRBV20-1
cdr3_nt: TGCAGTGCCAGGGACGACAGGGTCGGGACAGATACGCAGTATTTT
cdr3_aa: CSARDDRVGTDTQYF

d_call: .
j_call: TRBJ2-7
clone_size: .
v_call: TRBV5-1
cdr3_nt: TGCGCCAGCAGCCCCACCCCCGCCGTGTACGAGCAGTACTTC
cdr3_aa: CASSPTPAVYEQYF

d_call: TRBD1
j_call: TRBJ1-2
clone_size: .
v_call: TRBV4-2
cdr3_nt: TGTGCCAGCAGCCAACTACCAGGACAGGACTATGGCTACACCTTC
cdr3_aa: CASSQLPGQDYGYTF

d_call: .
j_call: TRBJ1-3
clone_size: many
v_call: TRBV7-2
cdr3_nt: TGTGCCAGCAGCTCGAACCGTGGAAACACCATATATTTT
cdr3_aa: CASSSNRGNTIYF

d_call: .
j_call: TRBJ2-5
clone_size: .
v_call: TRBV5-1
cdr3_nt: TGCGCCAGCAGCTTGGCCGTGGGGGACCCCTCGCAAGAGACCCAGTACTTC
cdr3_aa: CASSLAVGDPSQETQYF

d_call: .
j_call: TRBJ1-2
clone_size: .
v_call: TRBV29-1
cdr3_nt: TGCAGCGTTGTTGTGGTGGACGCCAAGGAGTATGGCTACACCTTC
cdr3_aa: CSVVVVDAKEYGYTF

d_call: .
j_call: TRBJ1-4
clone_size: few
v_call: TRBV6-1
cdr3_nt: TGTGCCAGCAGTGTCGGTCGGGGGCCGGAAAAACTGTTTTTT
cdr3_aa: CASSVGRGPEKLFF

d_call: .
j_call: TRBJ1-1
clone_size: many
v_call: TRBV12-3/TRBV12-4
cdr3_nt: TGTGCCAGCAGCCCGAACGGGGACACTGAAGCTTTCTTT
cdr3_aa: CASSPNGDTEAFF

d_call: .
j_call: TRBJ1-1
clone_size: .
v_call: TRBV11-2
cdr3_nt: TGTGCCAGCAGCTTGATGGTGTTGGGCACTGAAGCTTTCTTT
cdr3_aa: CASSLMVLGTEAFF

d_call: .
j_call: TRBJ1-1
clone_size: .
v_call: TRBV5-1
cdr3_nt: TGCGCCAGCAGCTCTCCCTCCAGTTTTAACACTGAAGCTTTCTTT
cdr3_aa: CASSSPSSFNTEAFF

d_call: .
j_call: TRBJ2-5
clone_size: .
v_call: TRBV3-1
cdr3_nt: TGTGCCAGCAGCCAAAGGGCAGAAGAGACCCAGTACTTC
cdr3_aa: CASSQRAEETQYF

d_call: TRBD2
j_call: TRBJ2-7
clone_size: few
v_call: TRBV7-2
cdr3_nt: TGTGCCAGCAGCCCGCGGGGGACCCCGGACGAGCAGTACTTC
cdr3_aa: CASSPRGTPDEQYF

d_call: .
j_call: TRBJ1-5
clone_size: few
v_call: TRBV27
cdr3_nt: TGTGCCAGCAGTTTGTTGGGCGCAGGGGTGTGGCCCCAGCATTTT
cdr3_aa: CASSLLGAGVWPQHF

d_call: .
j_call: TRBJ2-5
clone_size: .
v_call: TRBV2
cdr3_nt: TGTGCCAGCAGGGACAACCCCGGGGAGACCCAGTACTTC
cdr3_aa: CASRDNPGETQYF